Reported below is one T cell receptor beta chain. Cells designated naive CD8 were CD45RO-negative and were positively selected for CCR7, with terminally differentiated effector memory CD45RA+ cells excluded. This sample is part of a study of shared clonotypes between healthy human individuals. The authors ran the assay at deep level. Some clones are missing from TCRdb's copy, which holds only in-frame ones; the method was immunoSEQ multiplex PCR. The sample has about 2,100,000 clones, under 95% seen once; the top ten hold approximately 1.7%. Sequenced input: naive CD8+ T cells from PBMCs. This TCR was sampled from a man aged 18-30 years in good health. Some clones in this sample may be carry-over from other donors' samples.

CDR3 nucleotide sequence: TGTGCCAGCAGCTTAGTTATGTCGGGGAATGAGCAGTTCTTC. Protein product: CASSLVMSGNEQFF. This chain uses TRBV7-6 with TRBJ2-1, with a weak D call TRBD2 (5 bases). The V end was cut by 1 base, the J end by 7 bases, with 11 bases between. Per the germline V gene, CDR1 is SGHVS and CDR2 is FNYEAQ. The CDR3 length is 14 residues. Supplemented by reference TRBV7-6 and TRBJ2-1, the full variable domain reads GAGVSQSPRYKVTKRGQDVALRCDPISGHVSLYWYRQALGQGPEFLTYFNYEAQQDKSGLPNDRFSAERPEGSISTLTIQRTEQRDSAMYRCASSLVMSGNEQFFGPGTRLTVL.